The entry below gives a single T cell receptor (beta chain) sequence along with its context. Its antigen remains unknown. Because the CDR3 is missing its conserved closing phenylalanine or tryptophan, this is likely a read error. No DNA is shown, since the ends of the CDR3 on it are uncertain; the CDR3 is the one TCRdb lists. TCRdb passed the 5' RACE reads through MiXCR, listing each CDR3 protein once. The sample includes approximately 410,000 distinct CDR3 sequences, roughly 20% seen only once; the top ten take around 10%. Termini included, the CDR3 measures 13 amino acids. These data are taken from a study of identical twins. Overall study results and limits: Analyses based on zero insertions could be partly confounded by invariant MAIT and iNKT cells.

This chain links TRBV21-1 with TRBJ2-7; the D call TRBD1 from the table was never checked on the DNA. TRBV21-1 is marked as a pseudogene. The sequenced sample was naive T cells sorted from blood. This sequence was found in a man aged 45-60 years in good health. CDR3 residues: CASSKALSTRPRG.